This is a list of T cell receptor beta chains from one sample in a study of vaccination and CD4 T cells after COVID-19. These receptors' antigens are unknown. MiXCR, applied by TCRdb to the PCR reads, yields one record per CDR3 protein. The data hold 9,000 to 13,000 distinct CDR3 sequences, with around 20% observed a single time. Specimen: CD4+ T cells from blood, cultured in vitro, collected after SARS-CoV-2 vaccination. Receptor source: a human donor who had recovered from COVID-19. Both conserved end residues are part of each CDR3. D genes are given only for firm matches. The listing skips clone size in some rows; elsewhere it reads once, few, many or a size class.

v_call	d_call	clone_size	j_call	cdr3_aa	cdr3_nt
TRBV20-1	TRBD2	.	TRBJ2-1	CSARTQETSYEQFF	TGCAGTGCTAGAACCCAAGAGACTAGCTATGAGCAGTTCTTC
TRBV20-1	.	.	TRBJ2-6	CSAADGRISSGANVLTF	TGCAGTGCTGCGGACGGTAGAATAAGCTCTGGGGCCAACGTCCTGACTTTC
TRBV6-5	TRBD2	.	TRBJ2-1	CASSSWTSGTDYEQFF	TGTGCCAGCAGTTCCTGGACTAGCGGGACCGACTATGAGCAGTTCTTC
TRBV11-2	.	.	TRBJ2-7	CASSLGEPGRSYEQYF	TGTGCCAGCAGCTTAGGGGAGCCAGGGAGGTCCTACGAGCAGTACTTC
TRBV7-2	.	.	TRBJ2-7	CAGETGPGEQYF	TGTGCAGGGGAGACGGGCCCTGGGGAGCAGTACTTC
TRBV2	.	few	TRBJ2-7	CASRGALKEQYF	TGTGCCAGCCGTGGCGCGTTGAAGGAGCAGTACTTC
TRBV7-2	.	.	TRBJ2-2	CASSPQPTGELFF	TGTGCCAGCAGCCCCCAGCCCACCGGGGAGCTGTTTTTT
TRBV27	.	few	TRBJ1-2	CASSWDRSYYGYTF	TGTGCCAGCAGTTGGGATAGGAGTTACTATGGCTACACCTTC
TRBV18	.	.	TRBJ2-3	CASSRDLGNTQYF	TGTGCCAGCTCACGCGACTTGGGGAATACGCAGTATTTT
TRBV2	.	.	TRBJ2-4	CASSDQDILAKNIQYF	TGTGCCAGCAGCGACCAGGACATCCTAGCCAAAAACATTCAGTACTTC
TRBV6-1	.	.	TRBJ2-1	CASSSVLGRHEQFF	TGTGCCAGCAGCTCAGTTCTGGGGCGCCATGAGCAGTTCTTC
TRBV5-1	.	once	TRBJ2-7	CASSTEEILYEQYF	TGCGCCAGCAGCACGGAAGAGATTTTGTACGAGCAGTACTTC
TRBV29-1	TRBD1	.	TRBJ1-2	CSVEGQGARHYGYTF	TGCAGCGTTGAGGGACAGGGGGCTAGGCACTATGGCTACACCTTC
TRBV29-1	.	.	TRBJ1-1	CSLRGAGVGTEAFF	TGCAGCCTCCGGGGCGCGGGTGTAGGTACTGAAGCTTTCTTT
TRBV7-2	.	few	TRBJ2-5	CASSLAGETQYF	TGTGCCAGCAGCTTAGCGGGGGAGACCCAGTACTTC
TRBV7-9	TRBD2	medium-sized	TRBJ2-3	CASSPPAGKADTQYF	TGTGCCAGCAGCCCGCCAGCGGGAAAAGCAGATACGCAGTATTTT
TRBV18	.	.	TRBJ1-2	CASSPVRERHYGYTF	TGTGCCAGCTCACCGGTTAGAGAGCGACACTATGGCTACACCTTC
TRBV11-1	.	.	TRBJ2-2	CASRRRANTGELFF	TGTGCCAGCAGGAGGAGGGCGAACACCGGGGAGCTGTTTTTT
TRBV12-3/TRBV12-4	TRBD1	few	TRBJ2-3	CASSLWTGGVDTQYF	TGTGCCAGCAGTTTATGGACAGGGGGTGTAGATACGCAGTATTTT
TRBV19	.	few	TRBJ2-1	CASSTRIGDLGQFF	TGTGCCAGTAGTACTAGGATCGGGGACCTGGGGCAGTTCTTC
TRBV11-2	.	few	TRBJ2-1	CASSATGTAYNEQFF	TGTGCCAGCAGCGCAACCGGGACTGCCTACAATGAGCAGTTCTTC
TRBV14	TRBD1	.	TRBJ1-1	CASSKQGALNTEAFF	TGTGCCAGCAGCAAACAGGGGGCTTTGAACACTGAAGCTTTCTTT
TRBV6-5	.	few	TRBJ2-5	CASSYSPQQETQYF	TGTGCCAGCAGTTACTCGCCACAGCAAGAGACCCAGTACTTC
TRBV10-3	.	.	TRBJ1-1	CAISESTGSNTEAFF	TGTGCCATCAGTGAGTCCACGGGGTCAAACACTGAAGCTTTCTTT